This TCR beta chain came from a study of CD8 T cells in Susac syndrome. The CDR3 sequence is 13 residues long. V was clipped by 2 bases and J by 13 bases, with 20 bases between them. Germline CDR1 is GTSNPN and CDR2 is SVGIG (reference sequence). TCR beta from blood CD8+ and CD4+ T cells was sequenced. TEMRA cells were FACS-enriched, while CD8+ and CD4+ T cells were negatively isolated. Roughly 0.5 to 1 ug RNA was reverse transcribed with random hexamers. MiXCR, applied by TCRdb to the immunoSEQ multiplex PCR reads, yields one record per CDR3 protein. The data show around 270,000 distinct CDR3 sequences, almost 85% seen once.

The clonotype was recovered from a human donor with multiple sclerosis. This chain joins TRBV30 and TRBJ2-5; perhaps TRBD2 as D (7 bases). Sequencing used CD8+ T cells from PBMCs. CDR3 DNA sequence: TGTGCCTGGAGTTGGGGGGGCTCCGACCGATGGTACTTC. Translated, it gives CAWSWGGSDRWYF.